Each of the 2 T cell receptor beta chains below was sequenced from the same sample in a study of OX40 agonist ivuxolimab in advanced cancers. Generated by immunoSEQ multiplex PCR, the TCRdb table keeps only in-frame clones and is missing some. The sample holds about 60,000 clones, about 87% seen once. Sequenced here: CD4+ or CD8+ T cells sorted from blood, sampled in a trial of the OX40 agonist ivuxolimab. These receptors were obtained from an adult with an advanced solid tumor such as melanoma, head and neck, liver or kidney cancer.

The V call is TRBV11-2, the J call TRBJ2-2, with D possibly TRBD1 on 5 matching bases. V lost 4 bases to trimming and J lost 1 base, with 10 bases between them. Germline lookup yields CDR1 SGHAT and CDR2 FQNNGV. This CDR3 contains 15 residues. The CDR3 spells CASSSWGGNTGELFF. In DNA form, the CDR3 reads TGTGCCAGCAGCTCCTGGGGCGGGAACACCGGGGAGCTGTTTTTT.

This chain links TRBV18 with TRBJ2-2; TRBD1 might be the D (6 bases). The CDR3 length is 14 residues. Germline loops: CDR1 KGHSH, CDR2 LQKENI. The germline V and J ends were trimmed by 2 bases and 6 bases, with 10 bases remaining between them. The CDR3 DNA is TGTGCCAGCTCACCAAATCAGGGGCCCGGGGAGCTGTTTTTT. It yields the protein CASSPNQGPGELFF.